The T cell receptor beta chain under discussion was sequenced for a study of shared clonotypes between healthy human individuals. At the level of the study: Aged between 18 and 49, the donors were a couple of women and three men. Per-donor plates numbered three CD4 naive, three CD4 memory, two CD8 naive and one CD8 memory.

CDR3 length equals 17 residues. The J segment lost 0 bases and the V segment lost 5 bases, leaving 6 bases of the junction unmatched. The V gene's germline CDR1 is SEHNR and CDR2 FQNEAQ (reference sequence). Genomic DNA of every subset was divided equally among multiple immunoSEQ plates. Measured with immunoSEQ multiplex PCR; TCRdb has only the in-frame clones, and not every one. The sample has hundreds of thousands of clones; 92% are singletons. CD8 cells regarded as naive lacked CD45RO, were positively chosen for CCR7, and omitted terminally differentiated effector memory CD45RA+ cells. The sequenced sample consisted of naive CD8+ T cells sorted from blood. This chain uses TRBV7-9 with TRBJ2-7, with TRBD2 matching 14 bases. This receptor was identified in a man aged 25 to 40 in good health. Here the CDR3 DNA reads TGTGCCAGCAGCCCAAGGACTAGCGGGAGGCTCTCCTACGAGCAGTACTTC. Protein: CASSPRTSGRLSYEQYF. The complete variable domain, with remaining parts taken from reference TRBV7-9 and TRBJ2-7, reads DTGVSQNPRHKITKRGQNVTFRCDPISEHNRLYWYRQTLGQGPEFLTYFQNEAQLEKSRLLSDRFSAERPKGSFSTLEIQRTEQGDSAMYLCASSPRTSGRLSYEQYFGPGTRLTVT.